This T cell receptor beta chain originates from a study of blood T cell repertoires in COVID-19. Study at large: Samples of COVID-19 (acute and convalescent) were obtained from the United States, Italy and Spain. PBMCs, B-cell-depleted T cells, or T cells were the source of the cDNA or gDNA that made up the material.

In the source study's methods: Reference gene primer amplification yielded estimated nucleated cell counts. The data were produced by immunoSEQ multiplex PCR, yet TCRdb's version contains in-frame clones alone and is incomplete. The V and J calls and clone size are taken from that table; D and trimming were inferred from the DNA. The data hold about 190,000 clones, with nearly 90% observed a single time. V dropped 3 bases and J dropped 2; count of bases not matched to a gene: 5. The CDR3 covers 16 residues. Germline V CDR1 and CDR2: ENHRY, SYGVKD. The sequenced sample was peripheral blood. The chain carries TRBV10-3 and TRBJ2-1; 9 nucleotides match TRBD1. This receptor was obtained from a middle-aged man with acute or convalescent COVID-19. Written as DNA, the CDR3 is TGTGCCATCAGTGAAGGACAGGGGCCGCCCTACAATGAGCAGTTCTTC. This translates into CAISEGQGPPYNEQFF.